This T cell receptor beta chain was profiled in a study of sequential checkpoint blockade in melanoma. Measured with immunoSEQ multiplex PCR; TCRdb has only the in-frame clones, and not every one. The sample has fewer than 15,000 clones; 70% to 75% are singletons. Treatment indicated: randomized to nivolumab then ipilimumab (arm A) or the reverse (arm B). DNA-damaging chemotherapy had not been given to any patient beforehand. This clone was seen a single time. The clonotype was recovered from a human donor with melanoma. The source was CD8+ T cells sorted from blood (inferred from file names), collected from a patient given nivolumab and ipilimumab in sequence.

CDR3 amino acids: CASRGQYSNQPQHF. DNA for the CDR3: TGTGCCAGCAGAGGACAGTATAGCAATCAGCCCCAGCATTTT. The chain combines TRBV6-1 with TRBJ1-5; the D gene is possibly TRBD1 (6 bases). Germline V gives CDR1 MNHNS, CDR2 SASEGT. The CDR3 runs to 14 residues. The V and J ends lost 6 bases and 0 bases respectively, with 9 bases between them.